One and the same sample provided the 2 T cell receptor beta chains below, sequenced in a study of OX40 agonist ivuxolimab in advanced cancers. Sequencing used immunoSEQ multiplex PCR; TCRdb keeps in-frame clones, though not all of them. This table has 95,000 or so clones, about 91% appearing once. The source material was CD4+ or CD8+ T cells sorted from blood, sampled in a trial of the OX40 agonist ivuxolimab. These receptors were taken from an adult with an advanced solid tumor such as melanoma, head and neck, liver or kidney cancer.

The V and J genes are TRBV5-1 and TRBJ2-5; 14 nucleotides align to TRBD2. Germline-derived CDR1 and CDR2 are SGHRS and YFSETQ. This CDR3 is 15 amino acids long. V shed 4 bases, J shed 3 bases, and the junction held 2 bases outside the gene matches. The CDR3 DNA is TGCGCCAGCAGCAGGGGACTAGCGGGGGAAGAGACCCAGTACTTC. Translating it yields CASSRGLAGEETQYF.

V is TRBV29-1 and J is TRBJ2-5, with TRBD1 matching 7 bases. Germline-derived CDR1 and CDR2 are SQVTM and ANQGSEA. CDR3 length: 15 amino acids. The V gene end was trimmed by 1 base and the J gene end by 5 bases; junction bases not matched to a gene: 10. This CDR3 is CSVEGGRGRMETQYF. As DNA, the CDR3 is TGCAGCGTTGAAGGTGGAAGGGGGCGCATGGAGACCCAGTACTTC.